This T cell receptor (beta chain) was identified during a study of T cell changes during pregnancy in multiple sclerosis. TCRdb keeps only in-frame clones here, not all; method: immunoSEQ multiplex PCR. The profile shows about 98,000 clones, 90% to 95% of them singletons. Germline-derived CDR1 and CDR2 are LNHDA and SQIVND (reference sequence). V lost 4 bases and J lost 5, with 8 bases in between. The CDR3 runs to 13 residues. This material consisted of peripheral blood, taken after pregnancy. This rearrangement joins TRBV19 to TRBJ2-2, with D perhaps TRBD2 (5 bases). The sequence derives from a female donor in good health, enrolled as a control in a pregnancy study. CDR3 in DNA: TGTGCCAGTAGTAAACGAGGGACCGGGGAGCTGTTTTTT. This gives the protein CASSKRGTGELFF. The variable domain in full, with the rest retrieved from reference TRBV19 and TRBJ2-2, is DGGITQSPKYLFRKEGQNVTLSCEQNLNHDAMYWYRQDPGQGLRLIYYSQIVNDFQKGDIAEGYSVSREKKESFPLTVTSAQKNPTAFYLCASSKRGTGELFFGEGSRLTVL.